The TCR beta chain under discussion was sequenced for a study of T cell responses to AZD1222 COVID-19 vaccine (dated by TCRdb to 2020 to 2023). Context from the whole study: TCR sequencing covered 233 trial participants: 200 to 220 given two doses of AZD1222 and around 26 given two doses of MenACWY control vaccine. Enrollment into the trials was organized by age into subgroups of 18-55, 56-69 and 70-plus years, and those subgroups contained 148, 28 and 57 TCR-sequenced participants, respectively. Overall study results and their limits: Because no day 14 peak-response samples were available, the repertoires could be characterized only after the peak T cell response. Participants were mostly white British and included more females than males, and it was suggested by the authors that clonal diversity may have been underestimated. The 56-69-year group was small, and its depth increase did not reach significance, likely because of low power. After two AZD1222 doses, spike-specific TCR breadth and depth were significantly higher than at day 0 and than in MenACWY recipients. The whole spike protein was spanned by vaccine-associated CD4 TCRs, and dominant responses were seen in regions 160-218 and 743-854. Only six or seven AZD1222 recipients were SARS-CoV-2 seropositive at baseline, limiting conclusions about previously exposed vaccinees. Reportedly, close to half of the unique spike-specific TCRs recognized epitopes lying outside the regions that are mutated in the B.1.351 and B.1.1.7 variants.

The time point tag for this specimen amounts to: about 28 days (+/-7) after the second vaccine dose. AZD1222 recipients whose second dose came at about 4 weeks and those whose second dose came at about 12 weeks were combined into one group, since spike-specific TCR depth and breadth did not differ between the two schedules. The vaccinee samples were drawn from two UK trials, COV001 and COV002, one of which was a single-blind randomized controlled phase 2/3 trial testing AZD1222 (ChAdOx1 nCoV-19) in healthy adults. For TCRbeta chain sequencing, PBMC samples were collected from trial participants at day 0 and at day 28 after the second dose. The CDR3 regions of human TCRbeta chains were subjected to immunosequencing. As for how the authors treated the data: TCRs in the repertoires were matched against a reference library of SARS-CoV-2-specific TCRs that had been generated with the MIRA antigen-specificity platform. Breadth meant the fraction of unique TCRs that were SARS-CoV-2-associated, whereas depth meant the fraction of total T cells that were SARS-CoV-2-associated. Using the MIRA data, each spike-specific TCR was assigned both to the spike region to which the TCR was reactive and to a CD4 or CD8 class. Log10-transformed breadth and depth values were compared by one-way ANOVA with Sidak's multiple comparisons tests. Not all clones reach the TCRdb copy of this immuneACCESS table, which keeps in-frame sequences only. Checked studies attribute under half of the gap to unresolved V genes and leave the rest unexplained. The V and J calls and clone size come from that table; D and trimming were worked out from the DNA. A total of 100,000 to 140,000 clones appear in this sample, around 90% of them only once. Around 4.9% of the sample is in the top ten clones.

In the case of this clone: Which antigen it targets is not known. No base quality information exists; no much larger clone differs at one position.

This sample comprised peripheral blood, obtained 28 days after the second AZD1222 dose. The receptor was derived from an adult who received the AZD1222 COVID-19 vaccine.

The nucleotide sequence is TGTGCCAGCAGCCAAGATTTGGAGCAGTACTTC. It is translated as CASSQDLEQYF. The rearrangement joined TRBV4-2 to TRBJ2-7; the D gene cannot be resolved reliably. V is reduced by 0 bases and J by 7 bases, leaving a spacing of 4 bases between them. The CDR3 starts with the cysteine, ends with the phenylalanine, and has 11 residues. Of the read, only the CDR3 DNA is kept; its 33 bases are in frame from base 1. The CDR1 and CDR2 encoded by the germline V gene are LGHNA and YNFKEQ.